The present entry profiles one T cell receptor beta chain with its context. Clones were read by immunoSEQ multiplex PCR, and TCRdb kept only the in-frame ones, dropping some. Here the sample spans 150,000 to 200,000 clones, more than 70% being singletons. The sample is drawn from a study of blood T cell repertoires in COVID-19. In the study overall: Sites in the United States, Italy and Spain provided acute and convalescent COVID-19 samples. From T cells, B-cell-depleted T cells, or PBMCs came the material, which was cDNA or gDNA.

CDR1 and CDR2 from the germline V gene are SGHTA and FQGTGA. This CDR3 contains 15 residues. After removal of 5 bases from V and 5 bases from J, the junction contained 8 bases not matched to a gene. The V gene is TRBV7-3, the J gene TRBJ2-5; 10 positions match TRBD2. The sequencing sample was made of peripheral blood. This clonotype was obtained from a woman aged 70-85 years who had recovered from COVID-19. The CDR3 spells CASSRSGGIRETQYF. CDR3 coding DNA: TGTGCCAGCAGCCGTAGCGGGGGGATTCGGGAGACCCAGTACTTC.